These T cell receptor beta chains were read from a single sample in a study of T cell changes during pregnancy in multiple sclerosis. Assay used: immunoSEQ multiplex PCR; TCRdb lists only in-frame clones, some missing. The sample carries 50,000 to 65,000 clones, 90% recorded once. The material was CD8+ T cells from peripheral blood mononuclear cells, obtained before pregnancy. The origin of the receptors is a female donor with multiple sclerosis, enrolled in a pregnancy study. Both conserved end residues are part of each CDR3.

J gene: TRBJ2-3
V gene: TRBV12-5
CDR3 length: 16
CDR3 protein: CASGSWAEFGADTQYF

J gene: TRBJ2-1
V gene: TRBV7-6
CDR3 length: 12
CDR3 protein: CASSGRRGEQFF

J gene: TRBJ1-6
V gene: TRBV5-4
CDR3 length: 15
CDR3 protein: CASSLVGQGDSPLHF

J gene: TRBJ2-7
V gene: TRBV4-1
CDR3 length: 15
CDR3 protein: CASSQLRGQIYEQYF

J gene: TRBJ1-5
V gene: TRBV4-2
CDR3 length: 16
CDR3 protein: CASSQGGTGENQPQHF

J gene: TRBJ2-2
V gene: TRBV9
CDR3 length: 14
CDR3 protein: CASSVGQNTGELFF

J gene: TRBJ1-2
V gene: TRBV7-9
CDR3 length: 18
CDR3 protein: CASSRSLPTRGLDYGYTF

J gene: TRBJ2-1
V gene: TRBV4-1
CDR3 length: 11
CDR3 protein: CASSQDGTAVF

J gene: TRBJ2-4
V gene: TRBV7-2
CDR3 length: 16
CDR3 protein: CASSLDNRVPKNIQYF

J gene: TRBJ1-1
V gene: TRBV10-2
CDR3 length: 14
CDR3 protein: CASRWGLENTEAFF

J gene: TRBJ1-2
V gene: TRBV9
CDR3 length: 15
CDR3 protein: CASSGGGTTNYGYTF

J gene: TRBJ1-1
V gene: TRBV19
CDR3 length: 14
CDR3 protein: CASSRGQGNTEAFF

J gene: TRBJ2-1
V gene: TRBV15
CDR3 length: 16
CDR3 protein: CATSRVGHSSYNEQFF

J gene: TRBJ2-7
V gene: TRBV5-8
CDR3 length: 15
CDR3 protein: CASTLGQGLSYEQYF

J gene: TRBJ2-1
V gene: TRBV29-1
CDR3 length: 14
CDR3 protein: CSGLGLLRGNEQFF

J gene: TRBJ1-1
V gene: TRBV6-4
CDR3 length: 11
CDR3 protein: CASGGQPEAFF

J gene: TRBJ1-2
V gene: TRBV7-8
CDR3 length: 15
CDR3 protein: CASSLSSTGNYGYTF

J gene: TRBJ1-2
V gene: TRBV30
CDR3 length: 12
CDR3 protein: CAWMVWQGAYTF

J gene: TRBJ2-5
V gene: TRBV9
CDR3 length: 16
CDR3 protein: CASSVGETSGGETQYF

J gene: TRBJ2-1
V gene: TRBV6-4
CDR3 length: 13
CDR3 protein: CASSDPHYNEQFF

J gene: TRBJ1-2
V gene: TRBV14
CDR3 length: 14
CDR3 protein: CASSPPGRVDGYTF

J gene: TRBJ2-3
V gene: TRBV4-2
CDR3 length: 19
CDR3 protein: CASSQDLGLAGLSEDTQYF

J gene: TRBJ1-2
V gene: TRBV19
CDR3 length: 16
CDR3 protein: CASSFSPRGPNYGYTF

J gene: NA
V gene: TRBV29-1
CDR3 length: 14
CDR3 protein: CSVEDRDSSYEQYF

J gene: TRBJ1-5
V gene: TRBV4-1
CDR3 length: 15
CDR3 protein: CASSQVGGIGQPQHF

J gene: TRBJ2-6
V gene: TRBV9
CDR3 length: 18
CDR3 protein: CASSVPRDTSSGANVLTF

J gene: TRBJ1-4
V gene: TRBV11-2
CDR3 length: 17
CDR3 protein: CASSLGLGRGVNEKLFF

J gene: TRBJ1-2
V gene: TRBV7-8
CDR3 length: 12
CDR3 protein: CASSLGGDGYTF

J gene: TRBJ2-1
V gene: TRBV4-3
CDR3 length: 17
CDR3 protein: CASSQDSSEVAYNEQFF

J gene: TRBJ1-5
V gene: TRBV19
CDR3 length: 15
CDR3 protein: CASSWGQGVIGAQHF

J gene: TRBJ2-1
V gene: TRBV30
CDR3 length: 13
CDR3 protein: CAWYRVNYNEQFF